Listed here are 24 T cell receptor beta chains from one sample, sequenced in a study of identical twins. TCRdb called the 5' RACE reads again in MiXCR, with one record for every CDR3 protein. The sample includes about 1.7 million distinct CDR3 sequences, around a third of them seen just once. Sequencing input: cord blood. The receptors stem from a newborn girl in good health.

This clonotype was picked up a small number of times. The chain uses TRBV10-3 and TRBJ2-7; TRBD1 matches 8 bases. In germline, CDR1 is ENHRY, CDR2 SYGVKD. The length of the CDR3 is 16 residues. Losses at the gene ends were 1 base for V and 0 bases for J; bases not matched to a gene: 5. CDR3 residues: CAISEWGQAPSYEQYF. For the CDR3, the DNA is TGTGCCATCAGTGAGTGGGGACAGGCTCCCTCCTACGAGCAGTACTTC.

Turning to this clonotype: Possible read error: a much larger clone is one base away. The chain uses TRBV5-1 and TRBJ2-3, with D tentatively TRBD1 (5 bases). The CDR3 length is 12 residues. CDR1 is SGHRS and CDR2 is YFSETQ in the germline V gene. DNA for the CDR3: TGCGCCAGCAGCTGGCCCACAGGTACGCAGTATTTT. Translating gives CASSWPTGTQYF. The full variable domain, its missing parts supplied by reference TRBV5-1 and TRBJ2-3, is KAGVTQTPRYLIKTRGQQVTLSCSPISGHRSVSWYQQTPGQGLQFLFEYFSETQRNKGNFPGRFSGRQFSNSRSEMNVSTLELGDSALYLCASSWPTGTQYFGPGTRLTVL.

V is TRBV25-1 and J is TRBJ2-5; 8 bases are a match to TRBD2. CDR3 length: 17 amino acids. CDR1 is MGHDK and CDR2 is SYGVNS in the germline V gene. The ends lost 1 base at V and 1 base at J; junction bases unmatched: 8. CDR3: CASSELGTGGPQETQYF. The CDR3 bases are TGTGCCAGCAGTGAATTAGGAACGGGAGGGCCCCAAGAGACCCAGTACTTC.

The chain recombines TRBV13 with TRBJ2-5, with TRBD2 matching over 10 bases. The DNA matches TRBJ2-4 better at its end, which makes the J call doubtful. Germline-derived CDR1 and CDR2 are PRHDT and FYEKMQ (reference sequence). This CDR3 is 19 amino acids long. CDR3 protein: CASSLARLAGAMAKNIQYF. DNA of the CDR3: TGTGCCAGCAGCTTAGCTAGGCTAGCGGGGGCCATGGCCAAAAACATTCAGTACTTC.

There are a few counts of this clonotype. This chain uses TRBV13 with TRBJ1-6; TRBD1 is a possible D gene (5 bases). The CDR3 consists of 17 residues. Germline V gives CDR1 PRHDT, CDR2 FYEKMQ (reference sequence). Trimming took 5 bases from V and 0 from J, leaving 14 bases between them. The CDR3 sequence is CASSQETESSYNSPLHF. The CDR3 coding sequence is TGTGCCAGCAGCCAGGAGACAGAGAGCTCCTATAATTCACCCCTCCACTTT.

The genes are TRBV4-1 and TRBJ1-1, with unresolved D. Per germline, CDR1 MGHRA and CDR2 YSYEKL. V was shortened by 2 bases and J by 4 bases, with 14 bases between the two germline ends. CDR3 length: 15 residues. CDR3 region: CASSQYSALGTEAFF. Here the CDR3 DNA reads TGCGCCAGCAGCCAATATTCCGCCCTGGGCACTGAAGCTTTCTTT.

The chain links TRBV28 to TRBJ1-4, with no clear D. The V and J ends lost 8 bases and 8 bases respectively, with 15 bases between them. Germline assignment: CDR1 MDHEN and CDR2 SYDVKM. This CDR3 is built from 13 residues. CDR3 loop: CASAPRGREKLFF. DNA of the CDR3: TGTGCCAGCGCGCCTCGGGGTCGGGAAAAACTGTTTTTT.

The sample holds a few counts of this clonotype. The chain joins TRBV4-1 to TRBJ2-1; no reliable D call. V lost 5 bases and J lost 1, with 18 bases in between. Germline loops: CDR1 MGHRA, CDR2 YSYEKL. The CDR3 consists of 17 residues. CDR3 bases: TGCGCCAGCAGCGGCCCTTGGACCGGGCGTTCCTACAATGAGCAGTTCTTC. Amino acids: CASSGPWTGRSYNEQFF.

This clonotype has more than one count but fewer than ten. The chain links TRBV9 to TRBJ1-5, with unresolved D. V gave up 2 bases and J gave up 0 bases, with 21 bases separating them. The CDR3 loop spans 19 amino acids. In germline, CDR1 is SGDLS, CDR2 YYNGEE. The CDR3 sequence: CASSVPTTIGNNSNQPQHF. Written as DNA, the CDR3 is TGTGCCAGCAGCGTCCCCACGACAATCGGAAATAATAGCAATCAGCCCCAGCATTTT.

This clonotype was counted only a few times. This chain links TRBV4-1 with TRBJ1-5; 7 bases are shared with TRBD1. V gave up 2 bases and J gave up 0 bases; unmatched junction bases: 10. CDR3 length: 18 amino acids. In germline, CDR1 is MGHRA, CDR2 YSYEKL. The CDR3 spells CASSQFPRGGRSNQPQHF. The CDR3 nucleotides are TGCGCCAGCAGCCAATTTCCCAGGGGGGGACGTAGCAATCAGCCCCAGCATTTT.

The chain links TRBV15 to TRBJ2-7; unclear D gene. Germline loops: CDR1 LNHNV, CDR2 YYDKDF (reference sequence). Trimming cost V 0 bases and J 6 bases, with 12 bases left between them. This CDR3 spans 14 amino acids. CDR3 protein: CATSRDIHGSEQYF. As DNA, the CDR3 is TGTGCCACCAGCAGAGATATCCACGGCAGCGAGCAGTACTTC.

There are a few counts of this clonotype. The rearrangement joins TRBV5-1 to TRBJ1-1; 10 nucleotides match TRBD1. V gave up 6 bases and J gave up 0 bases; unmatched junction bases: 5. Germline-derived CDR1 and CDR2 are SGHRS and YFSETQ. This CDR3 has 15 residues. DNA for the CDR3: TGCGCCAGCATAAAGACAGGGGGCATGAACACTGAAGCTTTCTTT. It is translated as CASIKTGGMNTEAFF. Looking up the rest from reference TRBV5-1 and TRBJ1-1 gives the full variable domain: KAGVTQTPRYLIKTRGQQVTLSCSPISGHRSVSWYQQTPGQGLQFLFEYFSETQRNKGNFPGRFSGRQFSNSRSEMNVSTLELGDSALYLCASIKTGGMNTEAFFGQGTRLTVV.

The CDR3 nucleotides are TGCGCCAGAAAACCTCCCAGGGCCGACAAATTGAACACTGAAGCTTTCTTT. It specifies CARKPPRADKLNTEAFF. The chain employs TRBV10-1 and TRBJ1-1; a possible D gene is TRBD1 (5 bases). CDR3 length: 17 residues. The V and J ends lost 9 bases and 0 bases respectively, with 23 bases between them. The germline gives CDR1 WNHNN, CDR2 SYGVQD (reference sequence).

This chain joins TRBV6-1 and TRBJ1-2; the match to TRBD1 covers 7 bases. The CDR3 sequence is 13 residues long. The ends lost 4 bases at V and 6 bases at J; junction bases unmatched: 5. Germline loops: CDR1 MNHNS, CDR2 SASEGT. The CDR3 loop is CASSVTGYDGYTF. CDR3 DNA: TGTGCCAGCAGTGTGACAGGGTATGATGGCTACACCTTC.

The V and J genes are TRBV27 and TRBJ1-2; perhaps TRBD1 as D (5 bases). Germline lookup yields CDR1 MNHEY and CDR2 SMNVEV (reference sequence). V lost 10 bases and J lost 3, with 21 bases in between. The CDR3 sequence is 15 residues long. The CDR3 protein is CATMPLGGKYYGYTF. CDR3 DNA: TGTGCCACGATGCCCTTGGGGGGGAAGTACTATGGCTACACCTTC.

The chain recombines TRBV9 with TRBJ2-5, with a tentative D call TRBD2 (5 bases). Trimming removed 1 base from V and 5 bases from J, with 15 bases in between. CDR1 is SGDLS, CDR2 YYNGEE, per germline. The CDR3 covers 15 residues. CDR3: CASSVSSSGRETQYF. The CDR3 DNA is TGTGCCAGCAGCGTAAGTTCCAGCGGAAGGGAGACCCAGTACTTC.

V usage is TRBV27 and J usage is TRBJ2-3, with D tentatively TRBD2 (5 bases). The CDR3 is made up of 16 amino acids. Germline-derived CDR1 and CDR2 are MNHEY and SMNVEV (reference sequence). The germline V and J ends were trimmed by 4 bases and 0 bases, with 14 bases remaining between them. CDR3 sequence reads: CASSSLASFSTDTQYF. CDR3 DNA: TGTGCCAGCAGTTCCTTAGCGTCATTCAGCACAGATACGCAGTATTTT.

V usage is TRBV4-1 and J usage is TRBJ2-7; maybe TRBD2 (5 bases). Germline CDR1 and CDR2: MGHRA and YSYEKL. With 0 bases removed from V and 4 bases from J, the gap between germline ends came to 16 bases. CDR3 length equals 16 residues. CDR3 nucleotides: TGCGCCAGCAGCCAAGATCGAGGTGGGAGTCCATACGAGCAGTACTTC. As protein: CASSQDRGGSPYEQYF.

The J gene is TRBJ2-1, the V gene TRBV2, with unresolved D. This CDR3 comprises 12 residues. Germline loops: CDR1 SNHLY, CDR2 FYNNEI. V was trimmed by 2 bases and J by 6 bases, leaving 5 bases between them. CDR3 amino acids: CASSEMSNEQFF. The CDR3 nucleotides read TGTGCCAGCAGTGAAATGAGCAATGAGCAGTTCTTC. The variable domain in full, completed from reference TRBV2 and TRBJ2-1, reads EPEVTQTPSHQVTQMGQEVILRCVPISNHLYFYWYRQILGQKVEFLVSFYNNEISEKSEIFDDQFSVERPDGSNFTLKIRSTKLEDSAMYFCASSEMSNEQFFGPGTRLTVL.

In its sample, this clonotype was seen a few times. The chain employs TRBV11-2 and TRBJ2-1, with 11 bases matching TRBD2. CDR1 SGHAT and CDR2 FQNNGV come from the germline V gene. CDR3 size: 18 residues. The J segment lost 3 bases and the V segment lost 1 base, leaving 8 bases of the junction unmatched. CDR3 coding DNA: TGTGCCAGCAGCTTAGCACCTAGCGGGGGGACTTACTACAATGAGCAGTTCTTC. This sequence encodes CASSLAPSGGTYYNEQFF.

This rearrangement joins TRBV10-3 to TRBJ1-1, with D possibly TRBD1 on 5 matching bases. The V gene lost 7 bases and the J gene lost 1 base, with 13 bases spanning the gap. The CDR3 consists of 14 residues. Germline CDR1 reads ENHRY; CDR2 reads SYGVKD. The CDR3 spells CAITPGRSNTEAFF. The DNA for the CDR3 is TGTGCCATCACTCCGGGACGGTCGAACACTGAAGCTTTCTTT.

This clonotype was detected many times. The chain recombines TRBV7-2 with TRBJ2-3; D is ambiguous. Looked up from germline, CDR1 is SGHTA and CDR2 is FQGNSA. There are 13 residues in the CDR3. Deletions cut 3 bases from V and 2 bases from J, with 6 bases between. This CDR3 reads CASSLADTDTQYF. For the CDR3, the DNA is TGTGCCAGCAGCTTGGCAGACACAGATACGCAGTATTTT.

The V call is TRBV3-1, the J call TRBJ2-1, with 8 bases matching TRBD2. The better agreement between TRBJ2-7 and the DNA end casts doubt on the J call. In germline, CDR1 is LGHDT, CDR2 YNNKEL (reference sequence). CDR3 size: 15 residues. The CDR3 nucleotides are TGTGCCAGCAGCCCTATTAGCGGGGTCTACAATGAGCAGTACTTC. Translated, it gives CASSPISGVYNEQYF.

The table lists this clonotype with a few counts. The rearrangement links TRBV10-3 to TRBJ1-5; 8 nucleotides agree with TRBD1. Unmatched junction bases numbered 5, after V lost 5 bases and J lost 2 bases. The CDR3 is made up of 15 amino acids. Germline V lookup: CDR1 ENHRY, CDR2 SYGVKD. The CDR3: CAISTDRGGNQPQHF. DNA for the CDR3: TGTGCCATCAGTACAGACAGGGGAGGCAATCAGCCCCAGCATTTT.